This T cell receptor beta chain was obtained from a study of cytomegalovirus exposure and HLA in healthy donors. Regarding the study as a whole: Roughly uniform sequencing depth across donors was assumed, possibly incorrectly. Earlier analysis yielded a pattern in which most TCR beta V segments were productive about 90% or about 30% of the time. After further analysis at a later stage, around 17,000 TCR beta sequences were associated with HLA alleles at 0.05 false discovery rate. In vitro testing confirmed three CMV-associated chains as specific for CMV antigens.

As for this clone: Its antigen is not known.

Use of 60 Vbeta and 13 Jbeta primers characterized the PCR. Profiling relied on immunoSEQ multiplex PCR, and the TCRdb table lists in-frame clones only, not all of them. The sample yields 130,000 to 150,000 clones, around 81% seen once. Germline CDR1 is SGDLS and CDR2 is YYNGEE. The CDR3 has 17 amino acids. With 3 bases clipped from V and 1 base from J, the junction kept 5 bases outside the gene matches. The material sequenced was PBMCs. The receptor was isolated from a man aged 40-55 years in good health and CMV-seropositive. The V call is TRBV9, the J call TRBJ2-1; 12 bases map to TRBD2. CDR3 DNA sequence: TGTGCCAGCAGCGCTTTCCTAGCGGGAGGGTCCTACAATGAGCAGTTCTTC. Amino acids: CASSAFLAGGSYNEQFF.